These 8 T cell receptor beta chains came from one sample sequenced in a study of chemoradiotherapy in HPV16-positive cancers. The protocol was immunoSEQ multiplex PCR, while the TCRdb copy is restricted to in-frame clones and leaves out a portion. The table lists some 8,900 clones, approximately 91% of them singletons. Material: blood, obtained from a patient who underwent chemoradiotherapy. The source of these receptors is a human donor with HPV-associated anogenital cancer.

The chain links TRBV27 to TRBJ1-5; 11 positions agree with TRBD1. The CDR3 runs 15 residues. Germline V lookup: CDR1 MNHEY, CDR2 SMNVEV (reference sequence). Losses at the gene ends were 5 bases for V and 6 bases for J; bases not matched to a gene: 6. The CDR3 loop is CASSPGTGGFQPQHF. DNA of the CDR3: TGTGCCAGCAGTCCCGGGACAGGGGGTTTTCAGCCCCAGCATTTT.

This clone was seen only a few times. V usage is TRBV29-1 and J usage is TRBJ1-2; D ambiguous. This CDR3 is built from 12 residues. Trimming pared 6 bases from V and 2 bases from J, leaving 10 bases between. The germline V gene encodes CDR1 SQVTM and CDR2 ANQGSEA. In DNA form, the CDR3 reads TGCAGCGTCGGAGGACGGAACTATGGCTACACCTTC. Amino acids: CSVGGRNYGYTF.

The V gene is TRBV5-1, the J gene TRBJ2-1, with 7 bases lining up with TRBD2. This CDR3 contains 14 residues. V lost 3 bases, J lost 8 bases, and 8 bases stayed unmatched. Germline values: CDR1 SGHRS, CDR2 YFSETQ. CDR3 region: CASSSKRDGDEQFF. As DNA, the CDR3 is TGCGCCAGCAGCTCCAAGCGGGACGGCGATGAGCAGTTCTTC.

This chain joins TRBV7-2 and TRBJ2-2; tentatively, D is TRBD1 (6 bases). This CDR3 is 16 amino acids long. The V end was cut by 4 bases, the J end by 5 bases, with 17 bases between. Germline CDR1 SGHTA, CDR2 FQGNSA. CDR3 DNA: TGTGCCAGCAGCTCTGTAGGGGGATTTGGGACCGGGGAGCTGTTTTTT. Encoded protein: CASSSVGGFGTGELFF.

This rearrangement joins TRBV29-1 to TRBJ1-1; possible D gene TRBD1, 6 bases. This CDR3 is 15 amino acids long. V lost 7 bases and J lost 0, with 18 bases in between. CDR1 SQVTM and CDR2 ANQGSEA come from the germline V gene. The CDR3 nucleotides read TGCAGCGCCGAATCCCCAGGGGCCATGAACACTGAAGCTTTCTTT. It yields the protein CSAESPGAMNTEAFF.

This rearrangement joins TRBV20-1 to TRBJ2-3; the D gene could be TRBD1 or TRBD2 (5 bases each). V dropped 1 base and J dropped 6 bases, with 5 bases sitting between them. CDR3 size: 11 residues. The germline V gene has CDR1 DFQATT and CDR2 SNEGSKA (reference sequence). The CDR3: CSARGGDTQYF. The CDR3 nucleotides read TGCAGTGCTAGAGGGGGGGATACGCAGTATTTT.

J is TRBJ1-2 and V is TRBV19; 7 bases align to TRBD1. Germline CDR1 and CDR2: LNHDA and SQIVND (reference sequence). The CDR3 is 14 residues long. Losses at the gene ends were 5 bases for V and 2 bases for J; bases not matched to a gene: 5. Here the CDR3 DNA reads TGTGCCAGTAGTGCTCAACAGGGGAACTATGGCTACACCTTC. This encodes CASSAQQGNYGYTF.

The chain is built from TRBV7-9 and TRBJ1-1; possible D gene TRBD1, 5 bases. CDR1 is SEHNR and CDR2 is FQNEAQ in the germline V gene (reference sequence). V was trimmed by 6 bases and J by 1 base, leaving 12 bases between them. The CDR3 has 14 amino acids. CDR3 amino acids: CASSLGAANTEAFF. Here the CDR3 DNA reads TGTGCCAGCAGTCTTGGGGCGGCGAACACTGAAGCTTTCTTT.